This T cell receptor beta chain was captured in a study of tumor and adjacent non-tumor tissue in lung cancer. RNA was extracted from bulk tissue without any cell sorting. Donors were chemotherapy-naive, newly diagnosed lung cancer surgical patients in China, August–late 2014. The library came from three nested PCR rounds adapted from ARM-PCR protocols. TCRdb re-called the multiplex PCR reads through MiXCR, storing one row per CDR3 protein. Of more than 90,000 distinct CDR3 sequences in the sample, 67% were seen once. Germline V lookup: CDR1 SGHNT, CDR2 YYREEE (reference sequence). This CDR3 is 15 amino acids long. Worth noting for this clonotype: As yet, its antigen is unknown. One end of the junction varies from germline; a read error may be responsible.

Findings and limits, study-wide: Shorter survival was associated with higher TCR diversity in tumors.

The sequence came from a man in his 60s with non-small cell lung cancer. The rearrangement links TRBV5-4 to TRBJ2-7; 8 bases agree with TRBD2. Input material: lung tumor tissue. The CDR3, as DNA: TGTGCCAGCAGCCCCGGGGCTAGCGGGTTCTACGATCAGTACTTC. This encodes CASSPGASGFYDQYF.